A single sample is the source of the 8 T cell receptor beta chains below, sequenced in a study of T cells after yellow fever vaccination. TCRdb independently ran MiXCR on the 5' RACE reads; one entry per CDR3 protein. This table has 200,000 to 300,000 distinct CDR3 sequences, 6% to 8% appearing once. The specimen comprised CD4+ T cells sorted from PBMCs, sampled on the day of the yellow fever booster vaccination. These receptors were collected from a man between 25 and 39 years old who received the YFV17D yellow fever vaccine.

This clonotype was seen ten or more times. V is TRBV7-6 and J is TRBJ2-3, with D perhaps matching TRBD2 (5 bases). The germline V gene has CDR1 SGHVS and CDR2 FNYEAQ. V lost 3 bases and J 4 bases, leaving 8 bases between the germline ends. The CDR3 spans 13 residues. CDR3 DNA sequence: TGTGCCAGCAGCTTTGCGGGCTCAGATACGCAGTATTTT. This sequence encodes CASSFAGSDTQYF.

This clonotype showed up just a few times. The chain joins TRBV7-2 to TRBJ1-1; no clear D gene. The CDR3 sequence is 14 residues long. The V end lost 1 base, the J end lost 0 bases, and 6 bases lay between the germline ends. CDR1 and CDR2 (germline): SGHTA, FQGNSA. CDR3 nucleotides: TGTGCCAGCAGCTTAGAACAATTGAACACTGAAGCTTTCTTT. Encoded protein: CASSLEQLNTEAFF.

This chain uses TRBV4-3 with TRBJ1-2; D possibly corresponds to TRBD1 (6 bases). Between the trimmed V and J ends, which lost 5 bases and 7 bases, there was a span of 11 bases. The germline gives CDR1 LGHNA, CDR2 YSLEER. CDR3 length equals 12 residues. The CDR3 DNA is TGCGCCAGCAGCTCAGAGGGGGTTGGCTACACCTTC. This translates into CASSSEGVGYTF.

The chain joins TRBV18 to TRBJ1-3, with unresolved D. Germline assignment: CDR1 KGHSH and CDR2 LQKENI. The CDR3 is 16 residues long. Trimming shortened V by 2 bases and J by 1 base, and 12 bases separated the two germline ends. In DNA, the CDR3 is TGTGCCAGCTCACCAACGGGTGACCGATCTGGAAACACCATATATTTT. Encoded protein: CASSPTGDRSGNTIYF.

This clonotype was seen ten or more times. The genes are TRBV15 and TRBJ2-5; D is possibly TRBD2 (6 bases). Trimming took 0 bases from V and 5 from J, leaving 13 bases between them. The V gene's germline CDR1 is LNHNV and CDR2 YYDKDF (reference sequence). CDR3 length: 15 amino acids. The CDR3: CATSRDGGGGETQYF. The CDR3 bases are TGTGCCACCAGCAGAGATGGGGGAGGAGGGGAGACCCAGTACTTC.

This clonotype was picked up many times. V usage is TRBV10-3 and J usage is TRBJ2-5, with D perhaps matching TRBD2 (6 bases). CDR1 and CDR2 (germline): ENHRY, SYGVKD. This CDR3 has 16 amino acids. The germline V and J ends were trimmed by 4 bases and 3 bases, with 18 bases remaining between them. In nucleotides, the CDR3 is TGTGCCATCAGTGGCTTCCGGGCAGGAGGGGAAGAGACCCAGTACTTC. It specifies CAISGFRAGGEETQYF.

This clonotype occurred many times. The rearrangement uses TRBV20-1 and TRBJ1-3; D not certain. The CDR3 contains 14 residues. The V gene's germline CDR1 is DFQATT and CDR2 SNEGSKA (reference sequence). The V and J ends lost 0 bases and 0 bases respectively, with 6 bases between them. CDR3 DNA: TGCAGTGCTAGAGACGCCTCCTCTGGAAACACCATATATTTT. Translating gives CSARDASSGNTIYF.

There are a few counts of this clonotype. The chain uses TRBV6-5 and TRBJ2-7; TRBD1 or TRBD2 may be the D gene (5 bases each). Looked up from germline, CDR1 is MNHEY and CDR2 is SVGAGI. Trimming took 4 bases from V and 3 from J, leaving 13 bases between them. The CDR3 is made up of 14 amino acids. The CDR3 loop is CASSLTGANYEQYF. The CDR3 DNA is TGTGCCAGCAGTTTAACCGGGGCAAACTACGAGCAGTACTTC.